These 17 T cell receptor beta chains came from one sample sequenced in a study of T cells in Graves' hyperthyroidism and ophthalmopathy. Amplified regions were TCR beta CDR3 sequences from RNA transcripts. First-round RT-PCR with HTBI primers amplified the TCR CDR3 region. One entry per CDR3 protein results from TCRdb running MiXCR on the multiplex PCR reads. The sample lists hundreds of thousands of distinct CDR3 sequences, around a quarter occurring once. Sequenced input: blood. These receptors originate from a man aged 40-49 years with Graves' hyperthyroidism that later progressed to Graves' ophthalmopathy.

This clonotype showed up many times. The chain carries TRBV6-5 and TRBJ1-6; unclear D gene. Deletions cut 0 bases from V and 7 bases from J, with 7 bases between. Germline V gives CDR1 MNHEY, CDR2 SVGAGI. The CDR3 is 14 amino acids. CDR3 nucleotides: TGTGCCAGCAGTTACTCGGAGGGAAATTCACCCCTCCACTTT. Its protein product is CASSYSEGNSPLHF.

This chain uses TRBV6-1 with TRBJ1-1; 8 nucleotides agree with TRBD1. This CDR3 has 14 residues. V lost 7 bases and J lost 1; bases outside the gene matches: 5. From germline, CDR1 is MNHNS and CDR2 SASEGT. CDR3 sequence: CASNTGTGNTEAFF. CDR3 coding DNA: TGTGCCAGCAACACCGGGACAGGGAACACTGAAGCTTTCTTT.

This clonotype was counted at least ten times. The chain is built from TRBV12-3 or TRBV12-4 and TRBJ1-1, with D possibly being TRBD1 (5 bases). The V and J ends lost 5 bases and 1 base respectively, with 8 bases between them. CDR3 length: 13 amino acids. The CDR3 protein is CASSLGANTEAFF. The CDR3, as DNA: TGTGCCAGCAGTCTCGGGGCGAACACTGAAGCTTTCTTT.

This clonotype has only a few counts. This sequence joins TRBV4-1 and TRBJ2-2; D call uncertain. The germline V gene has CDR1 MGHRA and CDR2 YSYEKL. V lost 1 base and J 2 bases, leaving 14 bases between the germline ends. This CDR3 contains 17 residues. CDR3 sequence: CASSQAVTPINTGELFF. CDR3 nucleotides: TGCGCCAGCAGCCAAGCGGTCACCCCAATTAACACCGGGGAGCTGTTTTTT.

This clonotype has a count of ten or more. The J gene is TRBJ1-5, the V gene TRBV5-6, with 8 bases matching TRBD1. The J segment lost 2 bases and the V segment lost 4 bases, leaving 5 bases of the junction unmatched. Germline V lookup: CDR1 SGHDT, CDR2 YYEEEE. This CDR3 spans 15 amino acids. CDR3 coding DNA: TGTGCCAGCAGCCCAATGACAGGGGGCAATCAGCCCCAGCATTTT. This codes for CASSPMTGGNQPQHF.

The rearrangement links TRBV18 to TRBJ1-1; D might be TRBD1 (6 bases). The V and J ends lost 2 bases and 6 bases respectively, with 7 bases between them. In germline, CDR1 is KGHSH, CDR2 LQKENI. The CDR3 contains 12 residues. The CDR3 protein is CASSPEGAEAFF. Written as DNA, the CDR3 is TGTGCCAGCTCACCAGAGGGGGCTGAAGCTTTCTTT.

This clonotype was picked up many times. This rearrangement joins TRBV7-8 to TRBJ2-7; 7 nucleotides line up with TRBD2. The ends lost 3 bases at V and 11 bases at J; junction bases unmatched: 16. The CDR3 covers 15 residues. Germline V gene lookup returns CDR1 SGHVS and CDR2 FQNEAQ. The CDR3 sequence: CASSFPLAARSRKYF. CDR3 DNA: TGTGCCAGCAGCTTTCCCCTAGCGGCCCGGTCTAGGAAGTACTTC.

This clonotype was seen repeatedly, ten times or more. The CDR3 DNA is TGCAGTGCTAGAGATGGGAAGGGCAGCACTGAAGCTTTCTTT. It encodes CSARDGKGSTEAFF. The J gene is TRBJ1-1, the V gene TRBV20-1, with D uncertain. With 0 bases removed from V and 4 bases from J, the gap between germline ends came to 12 bases. This CDR3 comprises 14 residues. Germline CDR1 is DFQATT and CDR2 is SNEGSKA (reference sequence).

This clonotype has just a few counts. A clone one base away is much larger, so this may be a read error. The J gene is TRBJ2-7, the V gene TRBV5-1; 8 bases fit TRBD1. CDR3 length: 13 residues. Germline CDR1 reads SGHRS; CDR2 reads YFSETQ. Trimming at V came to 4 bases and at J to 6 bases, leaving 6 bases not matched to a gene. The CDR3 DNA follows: TGCGCCAGCAGCCAGGCCGGGACAGGCGAGCAGTACTTC. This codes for CASSQAGTGEQYF.

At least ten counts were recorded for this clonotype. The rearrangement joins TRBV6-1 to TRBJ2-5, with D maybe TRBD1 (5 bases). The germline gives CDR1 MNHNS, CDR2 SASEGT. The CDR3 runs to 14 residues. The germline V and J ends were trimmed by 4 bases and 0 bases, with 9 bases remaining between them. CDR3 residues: CASSGRQYQETQYF. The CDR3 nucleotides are TGTGCCAGCAGTGGAAGACAGTACCAAGAGACCCAGTACTTC.

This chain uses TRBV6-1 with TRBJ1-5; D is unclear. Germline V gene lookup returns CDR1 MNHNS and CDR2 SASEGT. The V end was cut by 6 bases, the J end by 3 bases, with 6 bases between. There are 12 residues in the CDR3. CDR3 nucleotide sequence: TGTGCCAGCAGGTCGGACAATCAGCCCCAGCATTTT. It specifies CASRSDNQPQHF.

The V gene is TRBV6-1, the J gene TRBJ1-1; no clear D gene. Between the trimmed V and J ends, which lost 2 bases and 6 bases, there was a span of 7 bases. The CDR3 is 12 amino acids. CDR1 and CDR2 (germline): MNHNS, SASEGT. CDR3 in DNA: TGTGCCAGCAGTGAAAAATGGGCTGAAGCTTTCTTT. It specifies CASSEKWAEAFF.

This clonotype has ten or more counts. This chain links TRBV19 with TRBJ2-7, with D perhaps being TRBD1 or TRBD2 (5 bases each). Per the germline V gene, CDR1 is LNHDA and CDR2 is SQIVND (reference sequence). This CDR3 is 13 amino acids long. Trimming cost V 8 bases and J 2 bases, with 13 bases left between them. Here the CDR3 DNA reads TGTGCCAGTGCCCGGGACGACACCTACGAGCAGTACTTC. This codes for CASARDDTYEQYF. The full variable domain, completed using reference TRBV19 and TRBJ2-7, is DGGITQSPKYLFRKEGQNVTLSCEQNLNHDAMYWYRQDPGQGLRLIYYSQIVNDFQKGDIAEGYSVSREKKESFPLTVTSAQKNPTAFYLCASARDDTYEQYFGPGTRLTVT.

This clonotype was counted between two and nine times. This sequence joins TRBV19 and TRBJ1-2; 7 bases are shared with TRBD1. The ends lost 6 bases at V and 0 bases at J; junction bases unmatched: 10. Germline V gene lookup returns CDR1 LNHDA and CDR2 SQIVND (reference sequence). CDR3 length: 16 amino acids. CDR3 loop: CASRIGTAQANYGYTF. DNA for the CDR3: TGTGCCAGTAGGATTGGGACAGCCCAAGCTAACTATGGCTACACCTTC.

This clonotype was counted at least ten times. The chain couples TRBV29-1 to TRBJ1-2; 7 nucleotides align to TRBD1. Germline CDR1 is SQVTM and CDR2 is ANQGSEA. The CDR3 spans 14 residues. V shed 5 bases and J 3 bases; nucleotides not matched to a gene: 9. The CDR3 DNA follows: TGCAGCGTTTTACGGGCAGGGGGGCACTATGGCTACACCTTC. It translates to CSVLRAGGHYGYTF.

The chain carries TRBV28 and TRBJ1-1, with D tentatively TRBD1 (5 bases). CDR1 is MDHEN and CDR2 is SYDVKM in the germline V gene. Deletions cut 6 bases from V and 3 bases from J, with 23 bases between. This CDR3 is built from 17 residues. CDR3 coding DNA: TGTGCCAGCAGATCCTTCCCCCGAGGGGCGGGGGACACTGAAGCTTTCTTT. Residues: CASRSFPRGAGDTEAFF.

DNA for the CDR3: TGTGCCAGCAGGCGGACAGGATCTGGAAACACCATATATTTT. The encoded protein is CASRRTGSGNTIYF. J is TRBJ1-3 and V is TRBV12-3 or TRBV12-4, with 7 bases that match TRBD1. The V gene end was trimmed by 6 bases and the J gene end by 1 base; junction bases not matched to a gene: 3. This CDR3 contains 14 residues.